This is a list of T cell receptor beta chains from one sample in a study of blood T cell repertoires in COVID-19. Only in-frame clones appear in the TCRdb table, and some are missing; sequencing was by immunoSEQ multiplex PCR. The table shows about 120,000 clones, with roughly 89% occurring only once. Sequencing was done on a sample of PBMCs or T cells enriched from blood (not recorded which). The receptor set was obtained from a woman in her twenties or thirties who had recovered from COVID-19. Both conserved end residues are part of each CDR3. The D gene is left open where the match is weak. Where a row states a size, it is once, few, many or the class of an expanded clone; other rows omit it.

clone_size	d_call	v_call	j_call	cdr3_aa	cdr3_nt
many	TRBD1	TRBV29-1	TRBJ2-1	CSVDVRTGGPEQFF	TGCAGCGTGGACGTCCGGACAGGGGGTCCTGAGCAGTTCTTC
.	TRBD2	TRBV28	TRBJ2-3	CASTLGLAGYGSDTQYF	TGTGCCAGCACCTTAGGGCTAGCGGGATACGGTTCAGATACGCAGTATTTT
.	.	TRBV19	TRBJ2-3	CASSLGLADTQYF	TGTGCCAGTAGTTTGGGACTGGCAGATACGCAGTATTTT
.	.	TRBV5-1	TRBJ1-1	CASSFGHNTEAFF	TGCGCCAGCAGCTTCGGACATAACACTGAAGCTTTCTTT
.	TRBD1	TRBV30	TRBJ2-7	CAWSPDRVGEQYF	TGTGCCTGGAGTCCGGACAGGGTGGGGGAGCAGTACTTC
.	TRBD1	TRBV25-1	TRBJ2-7	CASKEMGDRSSEQYF	TGTGCCAGCAAGGAAATGGGGGACAGATCGTCCGAGCAGTACTTC
.	TRBD1	TRBV18	TRBJ2-5	CASSPDRGITETQYF	TGTGCCAGCTCACCTGACAGGGGGATTACAGAGACCCAGTACTTC
.	TRBD1	TRBV7-3	TRBJ2-1	CASSSSYRGRNEQFF	TGTGCCAGCAGCTCCTCCTACAGGGGCCGCAATGAGCAGTTCTTC
.	.	TRBV7-2	TRBJ1-2	CASSLGSLRANYGYTF	TGTGCCAGCAGCTTAGGCAGCCTCCGGGCTAACTATGGCTACACCTTC
.	TRBD2	TRBV5-5	TRBJ2-4	CASSLNSGRGAKNIQYF	TGTGCCAGCAGCTTGAATAGCGGGAGGGGCGCCAAAAACATTCAGTACTTC